This T cell receptor (beta chain) was sequenced in a study of cytomegalovirus exposure and HLA in healthy donors. As for the study in general: The same platform was used for the roughly 120 validation repertoires and the approximately 670 first-cohort repertoires, a later analysis reported.

Points on this clone: Its antigen is unidentified.

Study results and limitations: A list of approximately 160 TCR beta chains associated with cytomegalovirus was given.

The CDR3 extends over 15 amino acids. The germline V gene encodes CDR1 MDHEN and CDR2 SYDVKM. V shed 6 bases and J shed 6 bases, with 20 bases lying between them. Using immunoSEQ multiplex PCR, the repertoire was profiled, and TCRdb retains in-frame clones only, with some absent. The sample holds some 100,000 clones; 88% are singletons and the top ten take more than 2%. The source material was PBMCs. This rearrangement joins TRBV28 to TRBJ1-2; D might be TRBD1 (6 bases). The origin of this receptor is a woman aged 18-35 years in good health and CMV-seronegative. CDR3 sequence reads: CASRDSTQFLNGYTF. The CDR3 DNA reads TGTGCCAGCAGGGACAGTACGCAATTCTTGAATGGCTACACCTTC.